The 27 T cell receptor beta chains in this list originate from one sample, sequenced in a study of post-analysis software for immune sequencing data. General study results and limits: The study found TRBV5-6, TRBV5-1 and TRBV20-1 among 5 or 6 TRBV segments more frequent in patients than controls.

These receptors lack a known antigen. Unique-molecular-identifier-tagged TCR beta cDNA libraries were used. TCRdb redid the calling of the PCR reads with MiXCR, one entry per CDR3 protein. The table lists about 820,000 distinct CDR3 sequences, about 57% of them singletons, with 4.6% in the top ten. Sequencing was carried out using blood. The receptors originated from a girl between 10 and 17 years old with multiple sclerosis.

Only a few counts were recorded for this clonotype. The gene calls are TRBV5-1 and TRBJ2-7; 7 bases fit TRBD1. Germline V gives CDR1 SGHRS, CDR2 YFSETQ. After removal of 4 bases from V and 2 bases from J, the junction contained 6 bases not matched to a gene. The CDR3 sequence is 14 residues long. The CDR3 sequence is CASSGPGQTYEQYF. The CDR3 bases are TGCGCCAGCAGCGGGCCGGGACAGACCTACGAGCAGTACTTC.

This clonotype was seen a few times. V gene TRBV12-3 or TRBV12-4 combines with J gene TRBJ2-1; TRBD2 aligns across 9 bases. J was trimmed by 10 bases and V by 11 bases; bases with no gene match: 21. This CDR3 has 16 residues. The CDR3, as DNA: TGTGCCGCCCTGAAGGGGCGGGAGGGCCACGGAGAAGAGCAGTTCTTC. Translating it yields CAALKGREGHGEEQFF.

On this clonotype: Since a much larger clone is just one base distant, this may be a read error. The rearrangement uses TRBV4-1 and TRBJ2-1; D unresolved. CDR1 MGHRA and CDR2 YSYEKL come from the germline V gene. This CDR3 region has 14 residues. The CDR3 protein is CASSPPFRDNGQFF. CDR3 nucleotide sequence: TGCGCCAGCAGCCCCCCATTTCGCGACAATGGGCAGTTCTTC.

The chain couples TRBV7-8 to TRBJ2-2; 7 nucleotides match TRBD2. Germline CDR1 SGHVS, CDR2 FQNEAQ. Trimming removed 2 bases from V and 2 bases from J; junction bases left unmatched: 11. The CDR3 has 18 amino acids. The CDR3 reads CASSLKSVASGNTGELFF. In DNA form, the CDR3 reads TGTGCCAGCAGCTTAAAATCGGTGGCTAGCGGAAACACCGGGGAGCTGTTTTTT.

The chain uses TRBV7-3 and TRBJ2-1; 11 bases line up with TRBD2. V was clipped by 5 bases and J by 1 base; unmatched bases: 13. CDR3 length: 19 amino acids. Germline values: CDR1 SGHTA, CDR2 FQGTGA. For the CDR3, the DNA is TGTGCCAGCAGCCCCCCTCTAGCGGGGGGTCTACGTTCCTACAATGAGCAGTTCTTC. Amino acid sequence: CASSPPLAGGLRSYNEQFF.

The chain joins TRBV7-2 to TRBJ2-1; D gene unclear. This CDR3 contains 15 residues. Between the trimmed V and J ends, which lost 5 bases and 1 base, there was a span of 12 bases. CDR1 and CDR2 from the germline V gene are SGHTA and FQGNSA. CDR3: CASSPGIWSYNEQFF. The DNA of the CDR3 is TGTGCCAGCAGCCCGGGTATCTGGTCCTACAATGAGCAGTTCTTC.

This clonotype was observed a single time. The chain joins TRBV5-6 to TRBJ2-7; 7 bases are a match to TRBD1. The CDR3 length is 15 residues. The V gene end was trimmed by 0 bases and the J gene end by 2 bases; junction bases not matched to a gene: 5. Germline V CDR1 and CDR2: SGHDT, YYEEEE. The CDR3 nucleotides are TGTGCCAGCAGCTTGGAGGACAGGACCACCTACGAGCAGTACTTC. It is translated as CASSLEDRTTYEQYF.

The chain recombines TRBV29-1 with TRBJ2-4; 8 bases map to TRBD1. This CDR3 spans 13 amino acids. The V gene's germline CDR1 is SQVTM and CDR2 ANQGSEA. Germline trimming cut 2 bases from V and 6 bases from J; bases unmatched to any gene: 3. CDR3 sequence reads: CSVESGGGNIQYF. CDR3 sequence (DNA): TGCAGCGTTGAATCAGGGGGCGGAAACATTCAGTACTTC.

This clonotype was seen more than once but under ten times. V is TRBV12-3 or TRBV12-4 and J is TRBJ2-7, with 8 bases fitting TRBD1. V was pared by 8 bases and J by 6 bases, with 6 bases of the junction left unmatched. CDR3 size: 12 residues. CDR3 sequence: CASARTGTEQYF. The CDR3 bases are TGTGCCAGCGCGAGGACAGGGACCGAGCAGTACTTC.

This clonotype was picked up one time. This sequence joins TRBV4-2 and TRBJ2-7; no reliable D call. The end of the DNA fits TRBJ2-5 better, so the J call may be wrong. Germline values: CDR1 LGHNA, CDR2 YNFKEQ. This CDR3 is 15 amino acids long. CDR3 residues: CASSQEPARFETQYF. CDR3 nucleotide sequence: TGTGCCAGCAGCCAAGAACCGGCGCGGTTTGAGACCCAGTACTTC.

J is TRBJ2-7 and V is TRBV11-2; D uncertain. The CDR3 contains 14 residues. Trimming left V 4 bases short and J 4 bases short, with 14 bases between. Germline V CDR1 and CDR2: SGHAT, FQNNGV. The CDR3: CASSSLSGLYEQYF. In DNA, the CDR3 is TGTGCCAGCAGCTCCCTCTCGGGTTTGTACGAGCAGTACTTC.

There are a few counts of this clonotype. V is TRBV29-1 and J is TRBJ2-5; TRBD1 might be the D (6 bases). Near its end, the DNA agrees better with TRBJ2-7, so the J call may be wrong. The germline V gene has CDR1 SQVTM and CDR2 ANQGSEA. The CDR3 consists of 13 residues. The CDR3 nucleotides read TGCAGCGTTACGGACAGTTTTGTACTCGAGCAGTACTTC. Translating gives CSVTDSFVLEQYF.

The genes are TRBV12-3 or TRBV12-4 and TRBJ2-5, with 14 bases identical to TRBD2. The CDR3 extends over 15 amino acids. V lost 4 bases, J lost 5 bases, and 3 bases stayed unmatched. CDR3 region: CASSWTSGRSETQYF. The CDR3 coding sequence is TGTGCCAGCAGTTGGACTAGCGGGAGGTCGGAGACCCAGTACTTC.

CDR3 amino acids: CASSLHDEEQYF. CDR3 nucleotide sequence: TGCGCCAGCAGCCTTCACGATGAGGAGCAGTACTTC. V is TRBV5-1 and J is TRBJ2-4, with no clear D. The CDR3 is made up of 12 amino acids. Trimming shortened V by 4 bases and J by 13 bases, and 15 bases separated the two germline ends. CDR1 SGHRS and CDR2 YFSETQ come from the germline V gene.

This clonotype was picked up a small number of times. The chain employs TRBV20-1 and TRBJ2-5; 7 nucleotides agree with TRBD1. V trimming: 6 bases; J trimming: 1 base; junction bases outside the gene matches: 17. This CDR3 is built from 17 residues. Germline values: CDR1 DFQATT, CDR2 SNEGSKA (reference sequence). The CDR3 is CSAGPTGPIASQETQYF. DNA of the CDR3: TGCAGTGCCGGACCGACAGGGCCGATAGCGTCCCAAGAGACCCAGTACTTC.

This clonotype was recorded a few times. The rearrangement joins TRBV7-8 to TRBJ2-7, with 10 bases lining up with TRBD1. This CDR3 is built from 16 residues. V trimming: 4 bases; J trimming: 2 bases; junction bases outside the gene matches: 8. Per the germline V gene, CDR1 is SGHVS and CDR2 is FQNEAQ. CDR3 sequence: CASSSTMDRGTYEQYF. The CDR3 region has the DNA TGTGCCAGCAGCTCCACTATGGACAGGGGGACCTACGAGCAGTACTTC.

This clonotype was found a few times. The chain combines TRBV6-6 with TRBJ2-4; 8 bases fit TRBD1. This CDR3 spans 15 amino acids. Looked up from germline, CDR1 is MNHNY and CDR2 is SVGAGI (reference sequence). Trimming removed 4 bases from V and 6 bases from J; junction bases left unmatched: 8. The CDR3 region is CASSWGTGGPNIQYF. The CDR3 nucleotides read TGTGCCAGCAGTTGGGGAACAGGGGGGCCAAACATTCAGTACTTC.

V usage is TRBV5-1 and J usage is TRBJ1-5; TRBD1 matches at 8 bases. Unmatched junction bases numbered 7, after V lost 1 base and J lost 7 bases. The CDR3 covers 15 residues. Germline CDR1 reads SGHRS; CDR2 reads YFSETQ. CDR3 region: CASSLSGQGGQPQHF. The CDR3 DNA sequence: TGCGCCAGCAGCTTGAGTGGACAGGGCGGCCAGCCCCAGCATTTT.

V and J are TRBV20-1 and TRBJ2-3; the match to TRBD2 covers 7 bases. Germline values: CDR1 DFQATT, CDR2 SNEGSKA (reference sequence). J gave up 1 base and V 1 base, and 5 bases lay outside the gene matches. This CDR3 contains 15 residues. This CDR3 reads CSARVEAGRTDTQYF. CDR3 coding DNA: TGCAGTGCTAGAGTCGAAGCGGGACGCACAGATACGCAGTATTTT.

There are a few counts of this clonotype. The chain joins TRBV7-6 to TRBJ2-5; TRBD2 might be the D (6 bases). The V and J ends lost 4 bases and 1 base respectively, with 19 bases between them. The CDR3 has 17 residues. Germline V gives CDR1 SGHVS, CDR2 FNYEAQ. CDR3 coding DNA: TGTGCCAGCAGCTCCCCCGGGGGAGTTTCCCCCCAAGAGACCCAGTACTTC. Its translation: CASSSPGGVSPQETQYF. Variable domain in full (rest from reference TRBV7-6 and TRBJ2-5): GAGVSQSPRYKVTKRGQDVALRCDPISGHVSLYWYRQALGQGPEFLTYFNYEAQQDKSGLPNDRFSAERPEGSISTLTIQRTEQRDSAMYRCASSSPGGVSPQETQYFGPGTRLLVL.

CDR3 amino acids: CASSHLSGNEQFF. In DNA, the CDR3 is TGTGCCAGCAGCCACCTTAGCGGCAATGAGCAGTTCTTC. The rearrangement uses TRBV3-1 and TRBJ2-1; D may be TRBD2 (6 bases). Germline CDR1 and CDR2: LGHDT and YNNKEL (reference sequence). The CDR3 spans 13 residues. V lost 3 bases, J lost 6 bases, and 9 bases lay in between.

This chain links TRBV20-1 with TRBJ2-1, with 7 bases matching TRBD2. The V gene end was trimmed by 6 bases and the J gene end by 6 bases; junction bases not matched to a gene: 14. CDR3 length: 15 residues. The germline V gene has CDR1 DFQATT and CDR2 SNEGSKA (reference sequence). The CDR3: CSARPTSVGGNEQFF. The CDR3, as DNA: TGCAGTGCCCGCCCCACTAGCGTGGGGGGCAATGAGCAGTTCTTC.

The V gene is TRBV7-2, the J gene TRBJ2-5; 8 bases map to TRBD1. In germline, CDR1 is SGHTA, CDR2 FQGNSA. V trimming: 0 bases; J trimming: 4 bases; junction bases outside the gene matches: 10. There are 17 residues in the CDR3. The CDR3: CASSLALTGVSPETQYF. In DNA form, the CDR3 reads TGTGCCAGCAGCTTAGCGCTGACAGGGGTTTCCCCAGAGACCCAGTACTTC.

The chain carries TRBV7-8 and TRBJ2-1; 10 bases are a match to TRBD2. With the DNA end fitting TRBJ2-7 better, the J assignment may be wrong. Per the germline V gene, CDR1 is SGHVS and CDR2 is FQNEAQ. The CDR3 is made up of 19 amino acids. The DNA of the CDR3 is TGTGCCAGCAGCTTAGCTTCAGGACTAGCGGATAGCTCCTACAATGAGCAGTACTTC. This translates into CASSLASGLADSSYNEQYF.

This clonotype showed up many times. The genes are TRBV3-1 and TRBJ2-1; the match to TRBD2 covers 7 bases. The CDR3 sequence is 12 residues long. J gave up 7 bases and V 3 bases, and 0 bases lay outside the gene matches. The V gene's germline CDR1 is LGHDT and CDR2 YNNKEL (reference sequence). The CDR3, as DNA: TGTGCCAGCAGCCAGGGGGGGAATGAGCAGTTCTTC. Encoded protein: CASSQGGNEQFF.

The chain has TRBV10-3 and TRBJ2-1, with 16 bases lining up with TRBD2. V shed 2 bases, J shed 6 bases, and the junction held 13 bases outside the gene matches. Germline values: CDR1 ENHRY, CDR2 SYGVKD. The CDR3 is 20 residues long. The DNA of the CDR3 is TGTGCCATCAGTGAGCACAAACGGCCGGGACTAGCGGGAGGGTTCAATGAGCAGTTCTTC. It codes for CAISEHKRPGLAGGFNEQFF.

The CDR3 protein is CASSPQGHPYEQYF. In DNA, the CDR3 is TGTGCCAGCTCACCACAGGGACACCCCTACGAGCAGTACTTC. This sequence joins TRBV18 and TRBJ2-7; D possibly corresponds to TRBD1 (6 bases). The germline V gene has CDR1 KGHSH and CDR2 LQKENI. There are 14 residues in the CDR3. The V end was cut by 1 base, the J end by 2 bases, with 9 bases between.